This is a list of T cell receptor beta chains from one sample in a study of T cells in Graves' hyperthyroidism and ophthalmopathy. Each CDR3 protein gets one entry after TCRdb re-called the multiplex PCR reads with MiXCR. Seen here are approximately 700,000 distinct CDR3 sequences, 16% observed once, and the top ten hold approximately 8%. The sequenced sample consisted of blood. The source of these receptors is a man in his late teens or twenties with Graves' hyperthyroidism. Each CDR3 is given with its conserved first and last residue. D genes are given only for firm matches.

TRBD2	TRBV7-9	TRBJ2-1	CASSINRRAGGDEQFF
NA	TRBV24-1	TRBJ1-1	CATSDRQTGSEAFF
NA	TRBV2	TRBJ2-7	CASSNRPDEQYF
NA	TRBV3-1	TRBJ1-1	CASSQVQSGTEAFF
NA	TRBV28	TRBJ2-1	CASSNSRAAYNEQFF
TRBD2	TRBV20-1	TRBJ2-5	CSARPPSGIETQYF
TRBD1	TRBV5-1	TRBJ1-4	CASSQGTGLSREKLFF
TRBD2	TRBV28	TRBJ2-3	CASSLSGSRDTQYF
NA	TRBV19	TRBJ1-5	CASSIGPGQPQHF
TRBD2	TRBV5-5	TRBJ2-1	CASSLLAGGPYEQFF
NA	TRBV28	TRBJ1-2	CASSSLRGPGGYYGYTF
TRBD1	TRBV27	TRBJ1-2	CASSLSGTGEGRNGYTF
TRBD1	TRBV29-1	TRBJ2-1	CSVLSLWDRHYNEQFF
TRBD2	TRBV29-1	TRBJ2-7	CSVEGLAGYEQYF
NA	TRBV7-9	TRBJ2-2	CASSPLSRPPNTGELFF
NA	TRBV20-1	TRBJ2-7	CSAANWGSSYEQYF
TRBD2	TRBV12-3/TRBV12-4	TRBJ2-7	CASSPRGGTHEQYF
NA	TRBV6-1	TRBJ1-5	CASSGFMPIQHF
NA	TRBV12-3/TRBV12-4	TRBJ2-7	CASNGSLAEPLYEQYF
NA	TRBV29-1	TRBJ2-2	CSGRGLFTGELFF
TRBD2	TRBV12-3/TRBV12-4	TRBJ2-2	CASSPIAGGLTGELFF
NA	TRBV6-1	TRBJ2-7	CASSWAEGGYEQYF
TRBD2	TRBV4-1	TRBJ2-7	CASSLSGSTAGEQYF
NA	TRBV12-3/TRBV12-4	TRBJ1-6	CASRQEGRNSPLHF
NA	TRBV28	TRBJ2-7	CASSSRRQDGYEQYF
NA	TRBV20-1	TRBJ2-7	CSARSFYTGTIYEQYF
TRBD1	TRBV9	TRBJ1-1	CASGQGANTEAFF
NA	TRBV4-1	TRBJ1-1	CASSLRGRGFWDQMNTEAFF
NA	TRBV28	TRBJ2-7	CASTRPFRSSYEQYF
TRBD2	TRBV4-3	TRBJ2-5	CASSQEQTSLKETQYF
NA	TRBV7-8	TRBJ2-7	CASSFHGGEKYF
TRBD2	TRBV6-2/TRBV6-3	TRBJ2-2	CASSWLAGLTGELFF
TRBD1	TRBV20-1	TRBJ1-2	CSAVAGTGTGYTF
NA	TRBV7-9	TRBJ2-5	CASSFSGNQETQYF
NA	TRBV28	TRBJ2-7	CASSPRDSAYEQYF
TRBD1	TRBV12-3/TRBV12-4	TRBJ2-7	CASSEQGASYEQYF
TRBD2	TRBV2	TRBJ2-4	CASSPMGLAGDASIQYF
TRBD2	TRBV2	TRBJ2-5	CASGVAGVQPPNF
TRBD1	TRBV20-1	TRBJ1-1	CSARMGGQSLGGDTEAFF
NA	TRBV6-1	TRBJ2-5	CASLGWWRGQETQYF
NA	TRBV20-1	TRBJ2-7	CSALRRGGRSYEQYF
NA	TRBV18	TRBJ2-1	CASSPTWGSNSGYNEQFF
NA	TRBV7-9	TRBJ1-1	CASSLQLGSAFF
TRBD2	TRBV30	TRBJ2-2	CAWSRGLSAGVNGELFF
TRBD2	TRBV16	TRBJ2-7	CASSPPSGRAYEQYF
NA	TRBV20-1	TRBJ1-1	CSAPERGRIAFF
NA	TRBV11-1	TRBJ2-7	CASSSQTSSYEQYF
NA	TRBV5-1	TRBJ2-5	CASRLQASGETQYF
NA	TRBV28	TRBJ1-5	CASSFGQTQPQHF
NA	TRBV11-2	TRBJ2-1	CASSLGPESSYNEQFF
NA	TRBV7-9	TRBJ1-2	CASSSGGARAYGYTF
NA	TRBV2	TRBJ2-2	CASRYRATSNTGELFF
NA	TRBV3-1	TRBJ2-6	CASSRGYSGSGANVLTF
NA	TRBV4-1	TRBJ2-2	CASSHPPGDLTPNTGELFF
NA	TRBV28	TRBJ2-1	CASSPLGEQFF
TRBD2	TRBV20-1	TRBJ2-2	CSARRLAETNTGELFF
NA	TRBV20-1	TRBJ2-1	CRGVQGNEQFF
NA	TRBV29-1	TRBJ2-7	CSVEDGGGQYF
TRBD2	TRBV20-1	TRBJ2-1	CSARDGLAGFYNEQFF
TRBD1	TRBV27	TRBJ2-1	CASSLDPGTGGFVGYNEQFF